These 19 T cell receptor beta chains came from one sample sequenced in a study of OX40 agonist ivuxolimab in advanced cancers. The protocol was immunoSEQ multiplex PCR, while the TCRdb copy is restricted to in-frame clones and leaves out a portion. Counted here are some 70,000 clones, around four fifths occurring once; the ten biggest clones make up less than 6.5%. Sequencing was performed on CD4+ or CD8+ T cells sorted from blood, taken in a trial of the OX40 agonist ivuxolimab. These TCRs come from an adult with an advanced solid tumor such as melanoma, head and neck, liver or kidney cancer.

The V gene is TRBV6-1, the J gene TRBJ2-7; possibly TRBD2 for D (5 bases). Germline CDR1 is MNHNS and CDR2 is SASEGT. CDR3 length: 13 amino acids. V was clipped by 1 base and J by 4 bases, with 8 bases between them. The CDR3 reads CASSEGWRYEQYF. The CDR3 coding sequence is TGTGCCAGCAGTGAAGGATGGAGGTACGAGCAGTACTTC.

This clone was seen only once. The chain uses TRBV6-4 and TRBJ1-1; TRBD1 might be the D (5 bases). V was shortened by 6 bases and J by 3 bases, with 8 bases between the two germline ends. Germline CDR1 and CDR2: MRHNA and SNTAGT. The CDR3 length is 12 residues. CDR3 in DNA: TGTGCCAGCAGGGGGGGGGACACTGAAGCTTTCTTT. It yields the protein CASRGGDTEAFF.

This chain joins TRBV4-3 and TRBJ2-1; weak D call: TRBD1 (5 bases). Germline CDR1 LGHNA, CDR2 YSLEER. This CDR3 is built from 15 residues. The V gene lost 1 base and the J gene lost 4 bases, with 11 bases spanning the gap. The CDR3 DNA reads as TGCGCCAGCAGCCAAGCAGGGCTACTTTACAATGAGCAGTTCTTC. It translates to CASSQAGLLYNEQFF.

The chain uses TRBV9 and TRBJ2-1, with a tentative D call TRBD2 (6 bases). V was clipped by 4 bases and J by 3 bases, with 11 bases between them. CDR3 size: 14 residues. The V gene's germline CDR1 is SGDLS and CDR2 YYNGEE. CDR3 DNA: TGTGCCAGCAGCCCATGGGGGGTCTACAATGAGCAGTTCTTC. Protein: CASSPWGVYNEQFF.

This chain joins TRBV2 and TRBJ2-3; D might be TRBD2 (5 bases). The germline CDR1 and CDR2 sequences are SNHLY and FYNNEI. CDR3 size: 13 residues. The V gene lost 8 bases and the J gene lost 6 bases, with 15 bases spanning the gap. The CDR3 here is CASPERNGDTQYF. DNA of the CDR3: TGTGCCAGCCCTGAGCGGAATGGGGATACGCAGTATTTT.

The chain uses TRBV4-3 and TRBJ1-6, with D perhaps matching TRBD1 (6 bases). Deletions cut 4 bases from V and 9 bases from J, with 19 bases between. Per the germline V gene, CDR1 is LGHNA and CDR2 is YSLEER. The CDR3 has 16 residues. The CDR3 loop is CASSLGPGEVGSPLHF. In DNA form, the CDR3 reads TGCGCCAGCAGCCTCGGCCCAGGGGAAGTAGGTTCACCCCTCCACTTT.

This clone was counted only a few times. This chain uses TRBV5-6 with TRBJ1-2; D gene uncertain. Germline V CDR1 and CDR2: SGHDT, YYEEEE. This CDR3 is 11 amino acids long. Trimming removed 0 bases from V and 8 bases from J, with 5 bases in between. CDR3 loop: CASSLEAGYTF. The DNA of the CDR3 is TGTGCCAGCAGCTTGGAGGCGGGCTACACCTTC. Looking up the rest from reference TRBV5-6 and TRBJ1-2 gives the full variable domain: DAGVTQSPTHLIKTRGQQVTLRCSPKSGHDTVSWYQQALGQGPQFIFQYYEEEERQRGNFPDRFSGHQFPNYSSELNVNALLLGDSALYLCASSLEAGYTFGSGTRLTVV.

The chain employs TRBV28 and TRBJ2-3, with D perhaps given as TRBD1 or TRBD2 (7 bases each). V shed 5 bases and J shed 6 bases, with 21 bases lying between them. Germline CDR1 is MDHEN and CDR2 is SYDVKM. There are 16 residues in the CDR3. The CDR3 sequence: CASSLRGAGGGDTQYF. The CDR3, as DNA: TGTGCCAGCAGTCTAAGGGGGGCAGGGGGAGGGGATACGCAGTATTTT.

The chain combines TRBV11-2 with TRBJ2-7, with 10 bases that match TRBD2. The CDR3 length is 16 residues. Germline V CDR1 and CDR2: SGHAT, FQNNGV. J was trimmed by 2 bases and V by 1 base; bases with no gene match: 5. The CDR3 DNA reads TGTGCCAGCAGCTTAGGCGGTAGCGGGGGGACCTACGAGCAGTACTTC. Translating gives CASSLGGSGGTYEQYF.

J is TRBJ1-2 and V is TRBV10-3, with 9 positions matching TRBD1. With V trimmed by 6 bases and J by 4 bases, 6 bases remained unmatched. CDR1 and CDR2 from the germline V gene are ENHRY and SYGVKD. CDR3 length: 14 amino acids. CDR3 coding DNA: TGTGCCATCAGCCCGGGACAGGGTGTCTATGGCTACACCTTC. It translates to CAISPGQGVYGYTF.

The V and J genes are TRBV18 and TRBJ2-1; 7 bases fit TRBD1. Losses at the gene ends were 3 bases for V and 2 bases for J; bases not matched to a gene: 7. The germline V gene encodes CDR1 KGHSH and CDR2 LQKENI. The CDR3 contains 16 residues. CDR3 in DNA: TGTGCCAGCTCACCCCCGGACAGGATGACCTACAATGAGCAGTTCTTC. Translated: CASSPPDRMTYNEQFF.

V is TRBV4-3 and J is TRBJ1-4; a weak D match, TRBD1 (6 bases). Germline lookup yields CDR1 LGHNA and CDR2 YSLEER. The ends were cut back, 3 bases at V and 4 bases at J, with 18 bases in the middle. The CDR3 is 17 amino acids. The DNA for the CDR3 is TGCGCCAGCAGCCACCTCCTAACAGGGCCTGTTAATGAAAAACTGTTTTTT. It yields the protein CASSHLLTGPVNEKLFF.

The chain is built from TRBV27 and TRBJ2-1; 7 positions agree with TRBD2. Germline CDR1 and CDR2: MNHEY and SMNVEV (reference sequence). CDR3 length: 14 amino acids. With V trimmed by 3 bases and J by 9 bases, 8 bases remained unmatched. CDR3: CASSFSGIQGEQFF. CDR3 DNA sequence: TGTGCCAGCAGTTTCAGCGGGATCCAAGGTGAGCAGTTCTTC.

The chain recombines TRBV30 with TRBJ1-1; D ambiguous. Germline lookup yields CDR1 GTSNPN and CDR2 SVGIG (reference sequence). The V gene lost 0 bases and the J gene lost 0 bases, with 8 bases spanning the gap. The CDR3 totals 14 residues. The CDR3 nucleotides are TGTGCCTGGAGTGTACTTTACGTGAACACTGAAGCTTTCTTT. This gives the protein CAWSVLYVNTEAFF.

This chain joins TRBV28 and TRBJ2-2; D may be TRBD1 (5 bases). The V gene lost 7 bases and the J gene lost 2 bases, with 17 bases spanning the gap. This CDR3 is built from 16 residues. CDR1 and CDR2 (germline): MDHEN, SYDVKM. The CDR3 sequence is CASIQGAGFNTGELFF. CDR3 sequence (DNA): TGTGCCAGCATCCAAGGGGCAGGGTTTAACACCGGGGAGCTGTTTTTT. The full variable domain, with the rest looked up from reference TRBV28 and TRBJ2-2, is DVKVTQSSRYLVKRTGEKVFLECVQDMDHENMFWYRQDPGLGLRLIYFSYDVKMKEKGDIPEGYSVSREKKERFSLILESASTNQTSMYLCASIQGAGFNTGELFFGEGSRLTVL.

DNA for the CDR3: TGTGCCAGCAGCAAAGGGGGATACTATGGCTACACCTTC. Encoded protein: CASSKGGYYGYTF. This chain joins TRBV5-4 and TRBJ1-2, with D perhaps matching TRBD1 (6 bases). This CDR3 has 13 amino acids. The V gene lost 4 bases and the J gene lost 3 bases, with 10 bases spanning the gap. Germline V CDR1 and CDR2: SGHNT, YYREEE (reference sequence).

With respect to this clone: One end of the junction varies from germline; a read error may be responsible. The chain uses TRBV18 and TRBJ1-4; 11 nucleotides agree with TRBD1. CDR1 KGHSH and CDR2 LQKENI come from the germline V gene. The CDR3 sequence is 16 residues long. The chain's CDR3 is CASSPGQGGTSEKLFF. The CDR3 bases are TGTGCCAGCTCACCGGGACAGGGGGGCACTAGTGAAAAACTGTTTTTT.

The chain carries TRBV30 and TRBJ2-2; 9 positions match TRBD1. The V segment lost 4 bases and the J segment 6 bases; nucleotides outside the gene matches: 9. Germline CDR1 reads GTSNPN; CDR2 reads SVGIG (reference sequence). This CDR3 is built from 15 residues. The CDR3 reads CAWTLGQGGAGELFF. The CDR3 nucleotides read TGTGCCTGGACCTTGGGACAGGGAGGGGCCGGGGAGCTGTTTTTT.

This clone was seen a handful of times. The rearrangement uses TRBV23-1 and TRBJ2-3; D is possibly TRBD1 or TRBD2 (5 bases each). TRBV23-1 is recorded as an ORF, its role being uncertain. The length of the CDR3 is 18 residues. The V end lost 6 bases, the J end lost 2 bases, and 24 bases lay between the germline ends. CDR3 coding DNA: TGCGCCAGCAGCCTACCCCCGAGTGGGGGACCTTTCACAGATACGCAGTATTTT. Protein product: CASSLPPSGGPFTDTQYF.